Listed here are 17 T cell receptor beta chains from one sample, sequenced in a study of spatial heterogeneity in lung cancer. Study-wide points: The study found that expanded intratumoral alpha and beta TCR counts tracked tumor mutation counts.

These receptors' antigens are unknown. Time point reported: sample taken at primary tumor resection. Via MiXCR, TCRdb re-called the 5' RACE reads, giving one row per CDR3 protein. The table shows over 10,000 distinct CDR3 sequences, with 4.5% to 7% occurring only once. The source was lung tumor tissue, collected at surgery. The receptors originated from a female donor with early-stage non-small cell lung cancer.

This clonotype was counted at least ten times. This beta chain is a stray read from a library made for alpha chains; its abundance is not meaningful. This chain joins TRBV11-1 and TRBJ2-1; 11 nucleotides line up with TRBD2. The germline CDR1 and CDR2 sequences are SGHAT and FQDESV (reference sequence). The CDR3 is made up of 15 amino acids. V dropped 7 bases and J dropped 9; count of bases not matched to a gene: 11. The CDR3 coding sequence is TGTGCCAGCACTGATAGCGGGGGGGGATTTGGTGAGCAGTTCTTC. It codes for CASTDSGGGFGEQFF.

The sample holds many counts of this clonotype. Being off target in a library aimed at alpha chains, this beta chain has a size of little meaning. This sequence joins TRBV30 and TRBJ2-3; D gene ambiguous. The CDR3 extends over 15 amino acids. Trimming took 7 bases from V and 4 from J, leaving 21 bases between them. Per the germline V gene, CDR1 is GTSNPN and CDR2 is SVGIG (reference sequence). CDR3 DNA sequence: TGTGCCTTCAGCTTAGTGGGTCGAAAGGCAGATACGCAGTATTTT. It encodes CAFSLVGRKADTQYF.

This clonotype was recorded at least ten times. Because the library targeted alpha chains, this beta chain is an off-target read whose size means little. The DNA for the CDR3 is TGTGCCAGCAGCTCCGGGACAGGTCGCTACGAGCAGTACTTC. It codes for CASSSGTGRYEQYF. The chain couples TRBV7-9 to TRBJ2-7; 8 nucleotides agree with TRBD1. Germline V gives CDR1 SEHNR, CDR2 FQNEAQ (reference sequence). This CDR3 has 14 residues. V was clipped by 4 bases and J by 3 bases; unmatched bases: 5. Filled out from reference TRBV7-9 and TRBJ2-7, the complete variable domain reads DTGVSQNPRHKITKRGQNVTFRCDPISEHNRLYWYRQTLGQGPEFLTYFQNEAQLEKSRLLSDRFSAERPKGSFSTLEIQRTEQGDSAMYLCASSSGTGRYEQYFGPGTRLTVT.

This clonotype occurred many times. Because the library targeted alpha chains, this beta chain is an off-target read whose size means little. The chain recombines TRBV4-1 with TRBJ2-7; the D gene is possibly TRBD1 (5 bases). The CDR3 runs to 17 residues. Trimming left V 0 bases short and J 6 bases short, with 21 bases between. Germline lookup yields CDR1 MGHRA and CDR2 YSYEKL. CDR3 DNA: TGCGCCAGCAGCCAAGAAACGTACAGGACCCAGGTGGGCGAGCAGTACTTC. It yields the protein CASSQETYRTQVGEQYF.

This clonotype appeared many times. As an off-target read in a library built for alpha chains, this beta chain has a frequency of little significance. J is TRBJ1-5 and V is TRBV6-1; D is uncertain. Germline CDR1 reads MNHNS; CDR2 reads SASEGT. CDR3 length: 13 amino acids. The ends were cut back, 5 bases at V and 3 bases at J, with 8 bases in the middle. CDR3 in amino acids: CASSYSTNQPQHF. The DNA for the CDR3 is TGTGCCAGCAGTTACAGTACCAATCAGCCCCAGCATTTT.

This clonotype was seen at least ten times. This beta chain was picked up by a library intended for alpha chains and is off target, so its count carries little meaning. CDR3 protein: CASGNILQGYF. In nucleotides, the CDR3 is TGTGCCAGCGGAAATATCTTACAGGGGTACTTC. This rearrangement joins TRBV6-2 or TRBV6-3 to TRBJ2-7; D perhaps matches TRBD1 (6 bases). CDR3 length: 11 residues. Germline CDR1 MNHEY, CDR2 SVGEGT. V was cut by 8 bases and J by 12 bases, with 17 bases left in between.

This clonotype has at least ten counts. This beta chain is a stray read from a library made for alpha chains; its abundance is not meaningful. This chain connects TRBV7-9 to TRBJ2-1; 8 bases align to TRBD1. Germline CDR1 reads SEHNR; CDR2 reads FQNEAQ (reference sequence). V shed 4 bases, J shed 1 base, and the junction held 3 bases outside the gene matches. The CDR3 contains 15 residues. In DNA form, the CDR3 reads TGTGCCAGCAGCTCGGGACAGGCTTCCTACAATGAGCAGTTCTTC. It translates to CASSSGQASYNEQFF. Full variable domain (rest looked up from reference TRBV7-9 and TRBJ2-1): DTGVSQNPRHKITKRGQNVTFRCDPISEHNRLYWYRQTLGQGPEFLTYFQNEAQLEKSRLLSDRFSAERPKGSFSTLEIQRTEQGDSAMYLCASSSGQASYNEQFFGPGTRLTVL.

This clonotype was counted a few times. The library was built for alpha chains, so this beta chain is an off-target read and its size means little. V usage is TRBV5-6 and J usage is TRBJ1-1; D not certain. V lost 2 bases and J lost 7, with 9 bases in between. This CDR3 is 12 amino acids long. The germline CDR1 and CDR2 sequences are SGHDT and YYEEEE. The CDR3 region has the DNA TGTGCCAGCAGCTTAACGTCGGTTGAAGCTTTCTTT. As protein: CASSLTSVEAFF.

This clonotype was counted many times. A library prepared for alpha chains yielded this beta chain as an off-target read; its size is of little meaning. The chain uses TRBV29-1 and TRBJ2-3; tentatively, D is TRBD1 or TRBD2 (6 bases each). This CDR3 has 13 residues. The germline V gene encodes CDR1 SQVTM and CDR2 ANQGSEA. Trimming took 3 bases from V and 3 from J, leaving 10 bases between them. CDR3 DNA: TGCAGCGTTGATACAGGGACTACAGATACGCAGTATTTT. It translates to CSVDTGTTDTQYF.

This clonotype was seen many times. This beta chain is a stray read from a library made for alpha chains; its abundance is not meaningful. CDR3 in amino acids: CSARVIESYNEQFF. CDR3 nucleotide sequence: TGCAGTGCTAGAGTCATTGAGTCCTACAATGAGCAGTTCTTC. V and J are TRBV20-1 and TRBJ2-1; no reliable D call. V was cut by 1 base and J by 1 base, with 8 bases left in between. CDR1 is DFQATT, CDR2 SNEGSKA, per germline (reference sequence). The CDR3 loop spans 14 amino acids.

This clonotype was detected ten times or more. As an off-target read in a library built for alpha chains, this beta chain has a frequency of little significance. The J gene is TRBJ1-1, the V gene TRBV7-3; 7 nucleotides align to TRBD1. With 2 bases clipped from V and 0 bases from J, the junction kept 6 bases outside the gene matches. This CDR3 is built from 16 residues. Germline CDR1 SGHTA, CDR2 FQGTGA. The CDR3 loop reads CASSLWRGPMNTEAFF. The CDR3 region has the DNA TGTGCCAGCAGCTTATGGAGGGGGCCGATGAACACTGAAGCTTTCTTT.

This clonotype was counted ten times or more. Little can be read into the size of this beta chain, an off-target read in a library designed for alpha chains. The rearrangement uses TRBV28 and TRBJ1-2, with 8 bases fitting TRBD1. This CDR3 region has 13 residues. The V gene end was trimmed by 6 bases and the J gene end by 8 bases; junction bases not matched to a gene: 8. Germline V gene lookup returns CDR1 MDHEN and CDR2 SYDVKM. This CDR3 reads CASRAGGFGGYTF. The CDR3 bases are TGTGCCAGCAGGGCAGGGGGCTTCGGAGGCTACACCTTC.

In regard to this clonotype: The size of this beta chain means little, since it is a stray read in a library made for alpha chains. The rearrangement uses TRBV28 and TRBJ2-6, with TRBD1 matching 10 bases. This CDR3 region has 17 residues. V lost 4 bases, J lost 3 bases, and 6 bases stayed unmatched. Germline lookup yields CDR1 MDHEN and CDR2 SYDVKM. The CDR3 coding sequence is TGTGCCAGCAGTTCGGGACAGGGGAAGGTTGGGGCCAACGTCCTGACTTTC. It specifies CASSSGQGKVGANVLTF.

Within the sample, this clonotype is medium-sized. Because the library targeted alpha chains, this beta chain is an off-target read whose size means little. V gene TRBV24-1 combines with J gene TRBJ1-5; no reliable D call. The CDR3 totals 16 residues. Germline V gene data show CDR1 as KGHDR and CDR2 as SFDVKD. V lost 7 bases to trimming and J lost 0 bases, with 15 bases between them. CDR3 in DNA: TGTGCCACCAGGGAGGACTCGGGAGATAGCAATCAGCCCCAGCATTTT. Its translation is CATREDSGDSNQPQHF.

This clonotype was observed at least ten times. Since it is a stray read in a library aimed at alpha chains, this beta chain has a size that is not meaningful. This chain connects TRBV20-1 to TRBJ1-4, with 9 bases matching TRBD1. The CDR3 is 14 amino acids. Looked up from germline, CDR1 is DFQATT and CDR2 is SNEGSKA (reference sequence). V lost 3 bases, J lost 7 bases, and 6 bases stayed unmatched. The CDR3 DNA reads TGCAGTGCTAGGGACAGGGGAAGAGGTGAAAAACTGTTTTTT. Translating it yields CSARDRGRGEKLFF.

Many counts were recorded for this clonotype. With the library built for alpha chains, this beta chain is off target and its frequency is not meaningful. The V call is TRBV20-1, the J call TRBJ1-4; no clear D gene. The CDR3 consists of 13 residues. In germline, CDR1 is DFQATT, CDR2 SNEGSKA (reference sequence). Trimming took 6 bases from V and 0 from J, leaving 8 bases between them. CDR3 in amino acids: CSAEFATNEKLFF. The CDR3 nucleotides are TGCAGTGCCGAGTTTGCAACTAATGAAAAACTGTTTTTT.

The table lists this clonotype with many counts. A library made for alpha chains picked up this beta chain off target, so its size means little. The chain has TRBV7-2 and TRBJ2-3; unclear D gene. This CDR3 spans 15 amino acids. CDR1 is SGHTA, CDR2 FQGNSA, per germline. V gave up 0 bases and J gave up 5 bases, with 12 bases separating them. CDR3 sequence (DNA): TGTGCCAGCAGCTTAGCTTTGGGTTTCGGAGATACGCAGTATTTT. Translating gives CASSLALGFGDTQYF.